This TCR beta chain was captured in a study of PD-1 blockade in classical Hodgkin lymphoma. In regard to this clone: As yet, its antigen is unknown.

Overall study findings and caveats: Baseline TCR diversity was reportedly lower in newly diagnosed patients than healthy donors.

Autologous stem cell transplantation was followed by relapse in every patient, and brentuximab vedotin exposure varied. V dropped 0 bases and J dropped 4 bases, with 4 bases sitting between them. Germline values: CDR1 SGHDT, CDR2 YYEEEE. The CDR3 has 12 residues. Sequencing used immunoSEQ multiplex PCR; TCRdb keeps in-frame clones, though not all of them. The table has more than 50,000 clones, 71% seen once. The receptor comes from a human donor with classical Hodgkin lymphoma. This chain connects TRBV5-6 to TRBJ1-1; D call uncertain. The sample here was peripheral blood mononuclear cells (PBMCs), taken before the second cycle of nivolumab. The CDR3 reads CASSLESTEAFF. For the CDR3, the DNA is TGTGCCAGCAGCTTGGAGAGCACTGAAGCTTTCTTT.